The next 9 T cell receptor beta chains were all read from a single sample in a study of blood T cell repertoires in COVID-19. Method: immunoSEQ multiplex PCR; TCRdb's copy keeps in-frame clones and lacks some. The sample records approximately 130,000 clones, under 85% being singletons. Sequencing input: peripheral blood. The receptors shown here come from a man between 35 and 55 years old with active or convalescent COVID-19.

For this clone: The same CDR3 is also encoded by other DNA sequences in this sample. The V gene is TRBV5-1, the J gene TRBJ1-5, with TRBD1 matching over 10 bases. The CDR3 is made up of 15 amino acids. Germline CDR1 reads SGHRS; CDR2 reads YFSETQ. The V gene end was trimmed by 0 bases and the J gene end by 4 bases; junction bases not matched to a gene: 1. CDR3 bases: TGCGCCAGCAGCTTGGAGGGACAGGGGAATCAGCCCCAGCATTTT. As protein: CASSLEGQGNQPQHF. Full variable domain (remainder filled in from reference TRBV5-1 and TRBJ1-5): KAGVTQTPRYLIKTRGQQVTLSCSPISGHRSVSWYQQTPGQGLQFLFEYFSETQRNKGNFPGRFSGRQFSNSRSEMNVSTLELGDSALYLCASSLEGQGNQPQHFGDGTRLSIL.

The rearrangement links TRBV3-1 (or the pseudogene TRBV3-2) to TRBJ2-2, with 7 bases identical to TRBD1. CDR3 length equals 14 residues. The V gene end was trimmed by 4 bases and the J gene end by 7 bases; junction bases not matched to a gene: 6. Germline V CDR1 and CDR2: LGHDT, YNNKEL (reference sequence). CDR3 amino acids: CASSLTGTGGELFF. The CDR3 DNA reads TGTGCCAGCAGCCTGACAGGGACGGGCGGGGAGCTGTTTTTT.

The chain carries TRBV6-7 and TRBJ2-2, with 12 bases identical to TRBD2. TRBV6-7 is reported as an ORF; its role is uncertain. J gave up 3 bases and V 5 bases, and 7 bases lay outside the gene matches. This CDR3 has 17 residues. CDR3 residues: CASSTRPSGGDTGELFF. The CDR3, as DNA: TGTGCCAGCAGTACCAGACCTAGCGGGGGGGACACCGGGGAGCTGTTTTTT.

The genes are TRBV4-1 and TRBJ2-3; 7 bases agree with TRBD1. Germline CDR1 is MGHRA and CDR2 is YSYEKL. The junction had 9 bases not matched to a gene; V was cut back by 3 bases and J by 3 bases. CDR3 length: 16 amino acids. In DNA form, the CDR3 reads TGCGCCAGCAGCCAGGATCAGGGGGTTAGGACAGATACGCAGTATTTT. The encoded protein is CASSQDQGVRTDTQYF.

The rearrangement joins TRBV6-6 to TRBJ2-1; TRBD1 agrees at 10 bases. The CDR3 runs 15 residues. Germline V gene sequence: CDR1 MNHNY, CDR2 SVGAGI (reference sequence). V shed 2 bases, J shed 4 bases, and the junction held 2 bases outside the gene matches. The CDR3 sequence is CASSYAGQGYNEQFF. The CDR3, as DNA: TGTGCCAGCAGTTACGCGGGACAGGGGTACAATGAGCAGTTCTTC.

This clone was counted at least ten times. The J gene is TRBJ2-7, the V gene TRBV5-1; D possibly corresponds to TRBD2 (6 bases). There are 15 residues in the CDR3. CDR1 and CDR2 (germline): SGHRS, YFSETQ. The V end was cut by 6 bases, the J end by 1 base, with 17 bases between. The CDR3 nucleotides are TGCGCCAGCACATACGGCGGGACTGCTTCCTACGAGCAGTACTTC. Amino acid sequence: CASTYGGTASYEQYF.

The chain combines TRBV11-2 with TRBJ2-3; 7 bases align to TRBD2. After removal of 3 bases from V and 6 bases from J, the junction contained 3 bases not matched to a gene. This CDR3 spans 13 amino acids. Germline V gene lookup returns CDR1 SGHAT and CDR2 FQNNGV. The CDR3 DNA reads TGTGCCAGCAGCTTGGCCGGGGGGGATACGCAGTATTTT. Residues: CASSLAGGDTQYF.

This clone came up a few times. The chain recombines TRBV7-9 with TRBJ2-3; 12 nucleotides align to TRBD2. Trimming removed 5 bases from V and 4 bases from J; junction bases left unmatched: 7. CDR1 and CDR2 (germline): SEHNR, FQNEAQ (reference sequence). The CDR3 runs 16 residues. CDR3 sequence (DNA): TGTGCCAGCAGCACCGGACTAGCGGGGCTTCCAGATACGCAGTATTTT. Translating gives CASSTGLAGLPDTQYF.

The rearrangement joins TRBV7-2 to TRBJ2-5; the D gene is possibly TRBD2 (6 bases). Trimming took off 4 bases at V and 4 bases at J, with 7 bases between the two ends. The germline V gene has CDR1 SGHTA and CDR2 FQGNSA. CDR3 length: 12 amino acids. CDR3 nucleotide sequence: TGTGCCAGCAGCTGGGGGGTAGAGACCCAGTACTTC. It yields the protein CASSWGVETQYF.